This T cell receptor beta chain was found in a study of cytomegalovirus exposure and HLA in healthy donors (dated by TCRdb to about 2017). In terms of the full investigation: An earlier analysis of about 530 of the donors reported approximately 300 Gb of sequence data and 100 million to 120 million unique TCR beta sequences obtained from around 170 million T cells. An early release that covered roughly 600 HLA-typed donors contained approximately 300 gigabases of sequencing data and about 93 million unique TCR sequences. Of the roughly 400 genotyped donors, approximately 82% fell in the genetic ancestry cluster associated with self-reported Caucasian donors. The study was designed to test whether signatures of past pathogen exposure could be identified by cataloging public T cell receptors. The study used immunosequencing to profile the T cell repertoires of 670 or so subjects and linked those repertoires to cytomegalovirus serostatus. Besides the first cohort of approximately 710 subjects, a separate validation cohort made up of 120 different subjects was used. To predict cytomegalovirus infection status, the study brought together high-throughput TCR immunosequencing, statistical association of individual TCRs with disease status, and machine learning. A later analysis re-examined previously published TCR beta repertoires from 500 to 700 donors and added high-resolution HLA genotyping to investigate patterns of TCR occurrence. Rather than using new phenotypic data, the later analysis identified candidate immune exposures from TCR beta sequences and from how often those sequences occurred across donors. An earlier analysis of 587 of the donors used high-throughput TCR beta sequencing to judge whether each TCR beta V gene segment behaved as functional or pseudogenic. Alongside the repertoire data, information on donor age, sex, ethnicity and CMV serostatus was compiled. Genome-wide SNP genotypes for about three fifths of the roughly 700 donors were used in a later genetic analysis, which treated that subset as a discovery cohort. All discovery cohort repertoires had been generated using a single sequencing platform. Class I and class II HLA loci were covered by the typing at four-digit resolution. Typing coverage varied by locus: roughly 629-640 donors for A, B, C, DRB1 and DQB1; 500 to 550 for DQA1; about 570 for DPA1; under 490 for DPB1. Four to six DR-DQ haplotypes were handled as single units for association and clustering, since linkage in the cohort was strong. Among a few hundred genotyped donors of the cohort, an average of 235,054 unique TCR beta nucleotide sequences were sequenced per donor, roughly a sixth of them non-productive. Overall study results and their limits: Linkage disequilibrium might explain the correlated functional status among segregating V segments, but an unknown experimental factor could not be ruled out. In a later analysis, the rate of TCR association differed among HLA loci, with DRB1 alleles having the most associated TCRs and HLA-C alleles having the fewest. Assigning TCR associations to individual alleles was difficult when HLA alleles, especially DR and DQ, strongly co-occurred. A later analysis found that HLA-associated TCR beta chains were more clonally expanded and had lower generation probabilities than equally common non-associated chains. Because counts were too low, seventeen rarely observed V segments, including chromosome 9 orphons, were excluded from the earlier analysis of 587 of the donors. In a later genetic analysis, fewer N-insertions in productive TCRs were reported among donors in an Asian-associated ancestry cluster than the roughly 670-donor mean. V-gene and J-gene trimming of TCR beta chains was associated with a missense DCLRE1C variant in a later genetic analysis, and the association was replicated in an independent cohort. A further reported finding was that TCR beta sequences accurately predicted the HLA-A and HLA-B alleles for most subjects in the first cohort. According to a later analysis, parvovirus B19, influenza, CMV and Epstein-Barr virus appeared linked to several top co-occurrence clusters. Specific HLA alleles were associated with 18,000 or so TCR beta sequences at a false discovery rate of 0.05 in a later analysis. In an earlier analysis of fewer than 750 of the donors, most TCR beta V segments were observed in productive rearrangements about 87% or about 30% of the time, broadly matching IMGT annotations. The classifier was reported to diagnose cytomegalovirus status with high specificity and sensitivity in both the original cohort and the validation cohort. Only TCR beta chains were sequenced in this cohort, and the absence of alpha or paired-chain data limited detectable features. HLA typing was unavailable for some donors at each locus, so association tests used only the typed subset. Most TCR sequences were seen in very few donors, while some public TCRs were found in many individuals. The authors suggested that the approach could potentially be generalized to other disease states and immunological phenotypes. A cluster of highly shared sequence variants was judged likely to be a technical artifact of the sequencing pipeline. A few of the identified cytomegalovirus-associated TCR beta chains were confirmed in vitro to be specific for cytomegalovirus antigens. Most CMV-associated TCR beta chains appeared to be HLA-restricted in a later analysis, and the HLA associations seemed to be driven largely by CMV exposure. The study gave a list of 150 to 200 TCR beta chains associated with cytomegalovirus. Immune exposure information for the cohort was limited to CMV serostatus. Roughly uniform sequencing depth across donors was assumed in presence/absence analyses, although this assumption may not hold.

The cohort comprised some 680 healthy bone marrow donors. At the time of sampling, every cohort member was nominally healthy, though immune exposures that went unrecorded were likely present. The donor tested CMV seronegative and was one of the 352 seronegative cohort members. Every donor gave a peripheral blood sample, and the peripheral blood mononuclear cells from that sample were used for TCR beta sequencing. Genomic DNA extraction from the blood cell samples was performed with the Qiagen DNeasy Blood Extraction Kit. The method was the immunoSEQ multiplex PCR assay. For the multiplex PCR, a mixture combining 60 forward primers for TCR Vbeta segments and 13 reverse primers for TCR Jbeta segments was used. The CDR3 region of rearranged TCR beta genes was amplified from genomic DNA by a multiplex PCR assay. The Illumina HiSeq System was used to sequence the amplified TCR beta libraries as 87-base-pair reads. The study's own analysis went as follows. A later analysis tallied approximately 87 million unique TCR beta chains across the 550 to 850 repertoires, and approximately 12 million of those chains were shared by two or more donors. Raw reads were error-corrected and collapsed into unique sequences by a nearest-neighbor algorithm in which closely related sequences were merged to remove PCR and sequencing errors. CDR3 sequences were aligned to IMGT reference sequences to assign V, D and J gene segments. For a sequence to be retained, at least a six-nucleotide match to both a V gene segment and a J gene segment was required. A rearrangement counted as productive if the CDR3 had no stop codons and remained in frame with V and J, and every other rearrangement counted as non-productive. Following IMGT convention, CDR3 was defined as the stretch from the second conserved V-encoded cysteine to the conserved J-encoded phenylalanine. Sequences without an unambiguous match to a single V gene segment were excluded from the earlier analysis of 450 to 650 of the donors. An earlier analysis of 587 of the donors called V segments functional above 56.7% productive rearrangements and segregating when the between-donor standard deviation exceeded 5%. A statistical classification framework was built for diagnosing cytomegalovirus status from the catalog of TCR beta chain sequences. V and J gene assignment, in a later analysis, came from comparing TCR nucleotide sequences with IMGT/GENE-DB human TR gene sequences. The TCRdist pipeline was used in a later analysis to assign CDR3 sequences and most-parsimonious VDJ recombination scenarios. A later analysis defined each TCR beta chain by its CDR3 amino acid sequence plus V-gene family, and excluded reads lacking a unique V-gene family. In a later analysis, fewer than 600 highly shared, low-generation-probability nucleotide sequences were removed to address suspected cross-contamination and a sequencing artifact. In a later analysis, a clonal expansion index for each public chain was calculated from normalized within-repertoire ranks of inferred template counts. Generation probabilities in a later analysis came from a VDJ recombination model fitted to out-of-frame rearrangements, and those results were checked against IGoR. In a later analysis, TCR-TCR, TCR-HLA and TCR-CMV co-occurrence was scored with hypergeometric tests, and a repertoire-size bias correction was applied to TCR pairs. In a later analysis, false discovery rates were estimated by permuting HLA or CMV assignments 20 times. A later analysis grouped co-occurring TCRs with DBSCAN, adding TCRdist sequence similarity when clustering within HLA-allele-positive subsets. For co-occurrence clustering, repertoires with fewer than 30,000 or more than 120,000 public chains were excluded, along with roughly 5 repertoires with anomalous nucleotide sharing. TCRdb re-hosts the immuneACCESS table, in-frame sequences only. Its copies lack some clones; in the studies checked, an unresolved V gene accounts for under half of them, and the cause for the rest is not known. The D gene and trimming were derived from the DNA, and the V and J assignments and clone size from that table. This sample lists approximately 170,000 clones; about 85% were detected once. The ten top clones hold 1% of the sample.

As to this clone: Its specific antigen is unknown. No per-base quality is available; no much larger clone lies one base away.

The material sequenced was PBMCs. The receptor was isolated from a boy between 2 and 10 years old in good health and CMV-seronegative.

The CDR3 protein: CASTRTAGNTIYF. DNA sequence: TGTGCCAGCACTAGGACAGCTGGAAACACCATATATTTT. Recombination linked TRBV6-1 to TRBJ1-3; perhaps TRBD1 is the D gene, with 6 bases matching. V loses 7 bases, J loses 2 bases, and the germline ends lie 9 bases apart. Via the germline V gene, CDR1 is MNHNS and CDR2 SASEGT. The CDR3 measures 13 amino acids from cysteine to phenylalanine. The only DNA kept is the CDR3, 39 bases in frame from the first base.